This T cell receptor beta chain was identified in a study of cytomegalovirus exposure and HLA in healthy donors. Unmatched junction bases numbered 6, after V lost 3 bases and J lost 9 bases. The germline V gene encodes CDR1 GTSNPN and CDR2 SVGIG (reference sequence). There are 13 residues in the CDR3. Study conclusions and caveats: There were around 160 TCR beta chains listed as cytomegalovirus-associated. An assumption of roughly uniform sequencing depth across donors underlay the presence/absence analyses.

The PCR ran on 60 Vbeta and 13 Jbeta primers. The method was immunoSEQ multiplex PCR; TCRdb's version includes in-frame clones alone and lacks a portion of them. Of a few hundred thousand clones listed, approximately 85% are singletons. Details on this clone: Its specificity is not known.

Sequencing used PBMCs. This rearrangement joins TRBV30 to TRBJ2-1; TRBD2 aligns across 9 bases. The origin of this receptor is a woman between 40 and 50 years old in good health and CMV-seropositive. The CDR3 here is CAWRAGGSGEQFF. The DNA for the CDR3 is TGTGCCTGGAGGGCGGGAGGGAGCGGTGAGCAGTTCTTC.